These 18 T cell receptor beta chains originate from one sample sequenced in a study of early T cells in non-severe SARS-CoV-2 infection (dated by TCRdb to the early 2020s). Receptor libraries were prepared by 5' RACE. The listed sequencing device is NextSeq 500. The raw public reads went through TCRdb reprocessing: fastp at Q25, MiXCR clone calling, in-frame beta chains kept. Every CDR3 protein is listed once, alongside the most common genes and DNA of its rows. The sample records tens of thousands of distinct CDR3 sequences, approximately 8.9% of which are singletons. The ten largest clonotypes hold roughly an eighth of the sample. The sequenced sample was whole blood. These receptor sequences come from an adult who was a healthcare worker with PCR-confirmed SARS-CoV-2 infection or an uninfected control (not recorded which).

This clonotype has a count of ten or more. V gene TRBV20-1 combines with J gene TRBJ1-1, with TRBD1 identical over 8 bases. The V gene's germline CDR1 is DFQATT and CDR2 SNEGSKA (reference sequence). The CDR3 is 14 residues long. V was pared by 1 base and J by 7 bases, with 8 bases of the junction left unmatched. DNA of the CDR3: TGCAGTGCTAGAGTCCCCAGGGGGCTGAATGAAGCTTTCTTT. This codes for CSARVPRGLNEAFF.

The chain couples TRBV7-9 to TRBJ2-4; 12 nucleotides match TRBD2. V was pared by 5 bases and J by 8 bases, with 10 bases of the junction left unmatched. The CDR3 covers 16 residues. CDR1 SEHNR and CDR2 FQNEAQ come from the germline V gene (reference sequence). This CDR3 reads CASSPGLAGLADIQYF. CDR3 in DNA: TGTGCCAGCAGCCCAGGACTAGCGGGGTTGGCAGACATTCAGTACTTC. Full variable domain (missing parts from reference TRBV7-9 and TRBJ2-4): DTGVSQNPRHKITKRGQNVTFRCDPISEHNRLYWYRQTLGQGPEFLTYFQNEAQLEKSRLLSDRFSAERPKGSFSTLEIQRTEQGDSAMYLCASSPGLAGLADIQYFGAGTRLSVL.

This chain connects TRBV29-1 to TRBJ2-1, with 9 bases lining up with TRBD1. Germline CDR1 is SQVTM and CDR2 is ANQGSEA. The junction had 5 bases not matched to a gene; V was cut back by 7 bases and J by 7 bases. The CDR3 contains 12 residues. The chain's CDR3 is CSGGDRVNEQFF. DNA of the CDR3: TGCAGCGGAGGGGACAGGGTTAATGAGCAGTTCTTC.

This clonotype has ten or more counts. In this CDR3 the conserved last residue, phenylalanine or tryptophan, is missing, so a read error is likely. The rearrangement uses TRBV24-1 and TRBJ2-1; unclear D gene. CDR3 size: 16 residues. With 4 bases removed from V and 7 bases from J, the gap between germline ends came to 19 bases. The germline CDR1 and CDR2 sequences are KGHDR and SFDVKD. The CDR3 protein is CATSDPSGEAGNEQFS. The CDR3 coding sequence is TGTGCCACCAGTGACCCATCCGGTGAGGCCGGTAATGAGCAGTTCTCC.

This clonotype has at least ten counts. DNA for the CDR3: TGTGCCAGCGACACCCTGGGAGGAGAGTCAGATACGCAGTATTTT. Protein: CASDTLGGESDTQYF. The rearrangement joins TRBV2 to TRBJ2-3, with D possibly being TRBD2 (6 bases). The CDR3 is made up of 15 amino acids. Between the trimmed V and J ends, which lost 8 bases and 4 bases, there was a span of 19 bases. Germline CDR1 and CDR2: SNHLY and FYNNEI.

This clonotype was counted only a few times. The chain joins TRBV29-1 to TRBJ1-2, with D uncertain. This CDR3 region has 12 residues. Looked up from germline, CDR1 is SQVTM and CDR2 is ANQGSEA. V lost 7 bases and J lost 2, with 11 bases in between. This CDR3 reads CSGSFDNYGYTF. Here the CDR3 DNA reads TGCAGCGGCTCCTTTGACAACTATGGCTACACCTTC.

The chain carries TRBV6-5 and TRBJ1-1, with TRBD1 as a possible D gene (6 bases). The V gene's germline CDR1 is MNHEY and CDR2 SVGAGI. The CDR3 contains 14 residues. With 6 bases removed from V and 0 bases from J, the gap between germline ends came to 11 bases. The CDR3 reads CASSPGDMNTEAFF. The CDR3 DNA sequence: TGTGCCAGCAGCCCAGGGGACATGAACACTGAAGCTTTCTTT.

This clonotype was observed many times. The rearrangement uses TRBV7-8 and TRBJ2-4; D gene uncertain. CDR1 and CDR2 from the germline V gene are SGHVS and FQNEAQ. The CDR3 extends over 14 amino acids. Trimming left V 5 bases short and J 10 bases short, with 18 bases between. The CDR3 nucleotides are TGTGCCAGCAGCCTTAGTGGGGTATCTATTATTCAGTACTTC. This translates into CASSLSGVSIIQYF.

The table lists this clonotype with a few counts. J is TRBJ2-7 and V is TRBV3-1; TRBD1 matches 9 bases. Germline V lookup: CDR1 LGHDT, CDR2 YNNKEL (reference sequence). With V trimmed by 4 bases and J by 4 bases, 2 bases remained unmatched. The CDR3 covers 13 residues. For the CDR3, the DNA is TGTGCCAGCAGCCGGGACAGGGATTACGAGCAGTACTTC. It encodes CASSRDRDYEQYF.

The chain employs TRBV19 and TRBJ2-1, with 8 bases lining up with TRBD1. The junction had 3 bases not matched to a gene; V was cut back by 1 base and J by 13 bases. This CDR3 spans 12 amino acids. CDR1 is LNHDA and CDR2 is SQIVND in the germline V gene (reference sequence). The CDR3 DNA reads TGTGCCAGTAGTATAGGCACAGGGGGACAGTTCTTC. Amino acid sequence: CASSIGTGGQFF.

The chain is built from TRBV2 and TRBJ2-2, with D possibly being TRBD2 (7 bases). The V gene's germline CDR1 is SNHLY and CDR2 FYNNEI. The CDR3 totals 13 residues. V was shortened by 8 bases and J by 9 bases, with 16 bases between the two germline ends. The CDR3 reads CASSRGLGRELFF. The CDR3 nucleotides read TGTGCCAGCTCGCGGGGGCTTGGTCGGGAGCTGTTTTTT.

This clonotype occurred many times. This chain links TRBV2 with TRBJ2-5; D unclear. Trimming removed 7 bases from V and 2 bases from J, with 14 bases in between. Germline CDR1 is SNHLY and CDR2 is FYNNEI. The length of the CDR3 is 14 residues. The CDR3 DNA reads as TGTGCCAGCACCAAAACGACAATTCAAGAGACCCAGTACTTC. It translates to CASTKTTIQETQYF.

This clonotype was found many times. DNA of the CDR3: TGTGCCAGCAGCTTCTCCCTGGACACTGAAGCTTTCTTT. It codes for CASSFSLDTEAFF. The genes are TRBV11-2 and TRBJ1-1; no clear D. The CDR3 length is 13 residues. Germline values: CDR1 SGHAT, CDR2 FQNNGV. V lost 3 bases, J lost 3 bases, and 8 bases lay in between.

The chain links TRBV5-1 to TRBJ2-7, with 9 positions matching TRBD2. The V segment lost 0 bases and the J segment 4 bases; nucleotides outside the gene matches: 11. CDR1 is SGHRS and CDR2 is YFSETQ in the germline V gene. The CDR3 extends over 17 amino acids. For the CDR3, the DNA is TGCGCCAGCAGCTTGGGGCTAGCGGGACGAACCGTTTACGAGCAGTACTTC. Translation: CASSLGLAGRTVYEQYF.

This clonotype has more than one count but fewer than ten. CDR3 in DNA: TGTGCCAGCAGCTCCCCTAGCACAGATACGCAGTATTTT. Protein sequence: CASSSPSTDTQYF. V usage is TRBV7-2 and J usage is TRBJ2-3; D gene uncertain. The CDR3 consists of 13 residues. Germline loops: CDR1 SGHTA, CDR2 FQGNSA. The V end was cut by 4 bases, the J end by 0 bases, with 5 bases between.

This clonotype was seen at least ten times. The J gene is TRBJ2-2, the V gene TRBV20-1; D unclear. CDR1 is DFQATT, CDR2 SNEGSKA, per germline (reference sequence). V was shortened by 6 bases and J by 1 base, with 15 bases between the two germline ends. The CDR3 contains 15 residues. CDR3 DNA: TGCAGTGCCACCTCCATTTCAGAGAACACCGGGGAGCTGTTTTTT. It translates to CSATSISENTGELFF.

The J gene is TRBJ2-3, the V gene TRBV7-9, with D hard to call. The V gene lost 7 bases and the J gene lost 0 bases, with 14 bases spanning the gap. CDR3 length: 15 residues. The germline gives CDR1 SEHNR, CDR2 FQNEAQ (reference sequence). The DNA of the CDR3 is TGTGCCAGCAACACAGACTGGGGAAGCACAGATACGCAGTATTTT. Encoded protein: CASNTDWGSTDTQYF.

In this sample, this clonotype turned up a few times. This chain uses TRBV7-9 with TRBJ1-6, with 7 bases that match TRBD1. CDR3 length: 14 amino acids. CDR1 and CDR2 from the germline V gene are SEHNR and FQNEAQ (reference sequence). V lost 1 base and J lost 6; bases outside the gene matches: 0. Written as DNA, the CDR3 is TGTGCCAGCAGCTTAGAGGGGGCTAATTCACCCCTCCACTTT. Its protein product is CASSLEGANSPLHF.